The 12 T cell receptor beta chains below were found in one sample sequenced in a study of T cells in Graves' hyperthyroidism and ophthalmopathy. Amplified regions were TCR beta CDR3 sequences from RNA transcripts. A set of HTBI primers served as the primers for a first-round RT-PCR of the TCR CDR3. Using its own MiXCR run on the multiplex PCR reads, TCRdb lists one record per CDR3 protein. The data hold approximately 640,000 distinct CDR3 sequences, with just under 45% observed a single time. Sequenced input: peripheral blood or thyroid tissue (not recorded which). These receptors were collected from an adult man with Graves' disease, either hyperthyroidism or ophthalmopathy (not recorded which).

In its sample, this clonotype was seen a few times. V usage is TRBV6-5 and J usage is TRBJ2-2; 9 nucleotides line up with TRBD1. The CDR3 is 17 residues long. The J segment lost 3 bases and the V segment lost 0 bases, leaving 5 bases of the junction unmatched. CDR1 is MNHEY, CDR2 SVGAGI, per germline. For the CDR3, the DNA is TGTGCCAGCAGTTACTCGTTTCGGACAGGGGACACCGGGGAGCTGTTTTTT. As protein: CASSYSFRTGDTGELFF.

Ten or more counts support this clonotype. The chain carries TRBV2 and TRBJ1-1; D call uncertain. CDR1 and CDR2 (germline): SNHLY, FYNNEI. The CDR3 runs to 11 residues. Trimming took 10 bases from V and 8 from J, leaving 14 bases between them. The CDR3 reads CATRRAEEAFF. The CDR3 DNA is TGTGCCACCCGGCGGGCAGAGGAAGCTTTCTTT.

The chain joins TRBV5-6 to TRBJ1-1; tentative D call: TRBD1 (6 bases). Germline assignment: CDR1 SGHDT and CDR2 YYEEEE. The CDR3 extends over 18 amino acids. V lost 4 bases and J lost 0, with 22 bases in between. CDR3 amino acids: CASSTNRAHEFLNTEAFF. CDR3 nucleotide sequence: TGTGCCAGCAGCACAAACAGGGCCCACGAGTTCTTGAACACTGAAGCTTTCTTT. Full variable domain (remainder filled in from reference TRBV5-6 and TRBJ1-1): DAGVTQSPTHLIKTRGQQVTLRCSPKSGHDTVSWYQQALGQGPQFIFQYYEEEERQRGNFPDRFSGHQFPNYSSELNVNALLLGDSALYLCASSTNRAHEFLNTEAFFGQGTRLTVV.

This clonotype was picked up many times. The rearrangement uses TRBV7-3 and TRBJ2-7; unclear D gene. Per the germline V gene, CDR1 is SGHTA and CDR2 is FQGTGA. This CDR3 comprises 14 residues. Trimming cost V 0 bases and J 1 base, with 7 bases left between them. The CDR3 DNA sequence: TGTGCCAGCAGCTTAACAGTAGGGTCCTACGAGCAGTACTTC. Residues: CASSLTVGSYEQYF.

V gene TRBV7-8 combines with J gene TRBJ1-2, with TRBD1 matching 8 bases. The CDR3 is 16 amino acids. J was trimmed by 2 bases and V by 6 bases; bases with no gene match: 11. Germline loops: CDR1 SGHVS, CDR2 FQNEAQ. CDR3 residues: CASSYSTGGQNYGYTF. In DNA form, the CDR3 reads TGTGCCAGCAGTTACTCCACAGGGGGGCAAAACTATGGCTACACCTTC.

V gene TRBV5-1 combines with J gene TRBJ1-2; TRBD1 matches at 11 bases. The CDR3 extends over 15 amino acids. The V gene end was trimmed by 1 base and the J gene end by 5 bases; junction bases not matched to a gene: 4. The germline V gene has CDR1 SGHRS and CDR2 YFSETQ. CDR3 residues: CASSLRDRGAYGYTF. The CDR3 DNA sequence: TGCGCCAGCAGCTTGAGGGACAGGGGGGCTTATGGCTACACCTTC. The full variable domain, completed using reference TRBV5-1 and TRBJ1-2, is KAGVTQTPRYLIKTRGQQVTLSCSPISGHRSVSWYQQTPGQGLQFLFEYFSETQRNKGNFPGRFSGRQFSNSRSEMNVSTLELGDSALYLCASSLRDRGAYGYTFGSGTRLTVV.

V usage is TRBV5-1 and J usage is TRBJ1-4, with 9 bases fitting TRBD1. CDR3 size: 15 residues. Trimming removed 4 bases from V and 7 bases from J; junction bases left unmatched: 8. Germline V gene data show CDR1 as SGHRS and CDR2 as YFSETQ. The CDR3 coding sequence is TGCGCCAGCAGCCCGGGACAGGGTTGGGGTGAAAAACTGTTTTTT. Protein: CASSPGQGWGEKLFF.

V usage is TRBV7-9 and J usage is TRBJ1-6, with 8 bases that match TRBD1. The CDR3 extends over 15 amino acids. Looked up from germline, CDR1 is SEHNR and CDR2 is FQNEAQ (reference sequence). The J segment lost 7 bases and the V segment lost 11 bases, leaving 13 bases of the junction unmatched. The CDR3 sequence is CAWRTQGAANSPLHF. The DNA of the CDR3 is TGTGCCTGGAGGACCCAGGGGGCCGCCAATTCACCCCTCCACTTT.

This clonotype appeared a single time. The chain employs TRBV29-1 and TRBJ1-2, with TRBD1 matching 8 bases. The CDR3 extends over 14 amino acids. Germline V gene lookup returns CDR1 SQVTM and CDR2 ANQGSEA. V lost 6 bases, J lost 3 bases, and 9 bases stayed unmatched. The CDR3 here is CSVPRQGRDYGYTF. The CDR3 DNA sequence: TGCAGCGTGCCTCGACAGGGGAGGGACTATGGCTACACCTTC.

This chain uses TRBV7-2 with TRBJ2-3; D may be TRBD2 (5 bases). Germline CDR1 reads SGHTA; CDR2 reads FQGNSA. The V end lost 5 bases, the J end lost 1 base, and 13 bases lay between the germline ends. The CDR3 covers 15 residues. CDR3 coding DNA: TGTGCCAGCAGCCGCGGACTGATGGGCACAGATACGCAGTATTTT. This encodes CASSRGLMGTDTQYF.

Turning to this clonotype: This may be a read error: a much more frequent sequence differs by one nucleotide. V gene TRBV10-3 combines with J gene TRBJ1-2; unclear D gene. The CDR3 sequence is 14 residues long. In germline, CDR1 is ENHRY, CDR2 SYGVKD. Trimming took off 3 bases at V and 4 bases at J, with 12 bases between the two ends. For the CDR3, the DNA is TGTGCCATCAGTGATCCCAGTGGGCTCTATGGCTACACCTTC. Translated, it gives CAISDPSGLYGYTF.

The chain joins TRBV20-1 to TRBJ2-7; D remains ambiguous. V lost 3 bases and J lost 0, with 6 bases in between. CDR3 length: 12 residues. Germline V gives CDR1 DFQATT, CDR2 SNEGSKA (reference sequence). The CDR3 nucleotides read TGCAGTGCTAGCTACAGCTCCTACGAGCAGTACTTC. Amino acid sequence: CSASYSSYEQYF.